The TCR beta chain under discussion was sequenced for a study of OX40 agonist ivuxolimab in advanced cancers. Measured with immunoSEQ multiplex PCR; TCRdb has only the in-frame clones, and not every one. The profile shows more than 55,000 clones, 81% of them singletons. CDR1 is SGDLS and CDR2 is YYNGEE in the germline V gene. Trimming took 3 bases from V and 2 from J; bases not matched to a gene: 11. The CDR3 totals 18 residues. This rearrangement joins TRBV9 to TRBJ2-3; 11 nucleotides align to TRBD1. This TCR was recovered from an adult with an advanced solid tumor such as melanoma, head and neck, liver or kidney cancer. The sequences come from CD4+ or CD8+ T cells sorted from blood, collected in a trial of the OX40 agonist ivuxolimab. The CDR3 loop is CASSGQTGQGDLTDTQYF. The CDR3 DNA sequence: TGTGCCAGCAGCGGCCAAACGGGACAGGGGGACCTCACAGATACGCAGTATTTT.